This TCR beta chain was captured in a study of CD8 T cells in ankylosing spondylitis. This clonotype was picked up a small number of times. No antigen is known for it. General study points: The study identified a TCR beta motif of several highly homologous variants that appeared characteristic of ankylosing spondylitis blood.

Quantitative 5'-RACE with molecular barcodes produced the TCR beta libraries. MiXCR, applied by TCRdb to the 5' RACE reads, yields one record per CDR3 protein. The table has approximately 38,000 distinct CDR3 sequences, 2.5% to 3.5% seen once. Germline CDR1 SGDLS, CDR2 YYNGEE. Trimming pared 1 base from V and 2 bases from J, leaving 6 bases between. The CDR3 consists of 13 residues. The material sequenced was blood, either unsorted or a sorted T cell fraction (not recorded which). The rearrangement joins TRBV9 to TRBJ2-5, with no clear D. This sequence was found in a male donor with ankylosing spondylitis or in good health (not recorded which). CDR3 bases: TGTGCCAGCAGCGTATCCGATCAAGAGACCCAGTACTTC. Protein sequence: CASSVSDQETQYF.